Listed below are T cell receptor beta chains from one sample, sequenced in a study of blood T cell repertoires in COVID-19. The method was immunoSEQ multiplex PCR; TCRdb's version includes in-frame clones alone and lacks a portion of them. The data contain approximately 250,000 clones, 70% to 90% of them singletons. Source material: peripheral blood. The receptor set was obtained from a man aged 25-45 years who had recovered from COVID-19. CDR3s include the opening cysteine and the closing phenylalanine or tryptophan. A D gene is named only where the DNA matches it firmly. Size is omitted from some rows. Given values are once, few, many or a class for expanded clones.

d_call	v_call	j_call	clone_size	cdr3_aa	cdr3_nt
TRBD2	TRBV5-1	TRBJ2-1	-	CASSPHGLAGYLNEQFF	TGCGCCAGCAGCCCCCACGGACTAGCGGGGTACCTCAATGAGCAGTTCTTC
-	TRBV27	TRBJ2-1	-	CASSLILLGGGYYNEQFF	TGTGCCAGCAGTTTAATCCTACTAGGCGGGGGCTACTACAATGAGCAGTTCTTC
TRBD2	TRBV6-5	TRBJ2-3	-	CASKRGARDTQYF	TGTGCCAGTAAGCGGGGGGCAAGAGATACGCAGTATTTT
-	TRBV5-1	TRBJ1-2	-	CASLNVRSEGYTF	TGCGCCAGCTTGAATGTCCGCTCCGAGGGCTACACCTTC
TRBD1	TRBV6-5	TRBJ2-7	-	CASSQGTGLNEQYF	TGTGCCAGCAGTCAGGGGACAGGATTGAACGAGCAGTACTTC
-	TRBV9	TRBJ2-3	once	CASSVEGRVTDTQYF	TGTGCCAGCAGCGTAGAGGGCAGGGTCACAGATACGCAGTATTTT
TRBD1	TRBV10-3	TRBJ1-2	-	CAINEQDRGRGGYTF	TGTGCCATCAACGAACAAGACAGGGGAAGAGGTGGCTACACCTTC
-	TRBV7-9	TRBJ2-2	-	CASSLVKQGTGELFF	TGTGCCAGCAGCTTAGTAAAACAGGGCACCGGGGAGCTGTTTTTT
TRBD1	TRBV29-1	TRBJ1-1	once	CSVIRDRDAEAFF	TGCAGCGTCATCCGGGACAGGGACGCTGAAGCTTTCTTT
TRBD1	TRBV14	TRBJ2-7	-	CASSRSGQGATGEQYF	TGTGCCAGCAGCCGATCGGGACAGGGGGCAACTGGCGAGCAGTACTTC
TRBD1	TRBV20-1	TRBJ2-3	-	CSASPSDRVTDTQYF	TGCAGTGCTAGTCCCTCTGACAGGGTGACAGATACGCAGTATTTT
TRBD2	TRBV29-1	TRBJ2-3	-	CSAGGGDTQYF	TGCAGCGCCGGGGGAGGGGATACGCAGTATTTT
TRBD2	TRBV4-2	TRBJ2-1	once	CASSPGASGYNEQFF	TGTGCCAGCAGCCCTGGGGCTAGCGGCTACAATGAGCAGTTCTTC
TRBD1	TRBV19	TRBJ1-5	-	CASSRDRLIYQPQHF	TGTGCCAGTAGCCGGGACAGACTGATTTATCAGCCCCAGCATTTT
-	TRBV5-1	TRBJ1-1	-	CASSLFGGAINTEAFF	TGCGCCAGCAGCTTGTTCGGAGGGGCTATTAACACTGAAGCTTTCTTT
-	TRBV2	TRBJ2-3	-	CASSARGTTDTQYF	TGTGCCAGCAGTGCACGGGGGACCACAGATACGCAGTATTTT
TRBD1	TRBV4-2	TRBJ1-4	-	CASSQGQGAYEKLFF	TGTGCCAGCAGCCAAGGACAGGGTGCATATGAAAAACTGTTTTTT
-	TRBV19	TRBJ2-2	once	CASSKLAGTGELFF	TGTGCCAGTAGTAAACTAGCTGGCACCGGGGAGCTGTTTTTT
TRBD1	TRBV27	TRBJ1-1	-	CASSLSGQALEAFF	TGTGCCAGCAGTTTATCCGGACAGGCCCTTGAAGCTTTCTTT